This T cell receptor beta chain was sequenced during a study of T cell repertoires in cytomegalovirus infection. A single record per CDR3 protein comes from TCRdb applying MiXCR to the reads. The repertoire holds roughly 760,000 distinct CDR3 sequences, with 35% as singletons. Germline CDR1 is MGHRA and CDR2 is YSYEKL. The CDR3 has 14 residues. V was clipped by 5 bases and J by 4 bases, with 12 bases between them. On this clonotype: As yet, its antigen is unknown.

Study-wide results and limits: Ex vivo responses were dominated by HLA-C-restricted CMV-specific TCR beta clonotypes.

The chain combines TRBV4-1 with TRBJ1-3; D ambiguous. This receptor was taken from a human donor in good health (CMV status not recorded). Some clones in this sample may be carry-over from other donors' samples. Sequences were obtained from PBMCs. CDR3 sequence reads: CASSYRSIGNTIYF. As DNA, the CDR3 is TGCGCCAGCAGCTACAGATCCATCGGAAACACCATATATTTT.